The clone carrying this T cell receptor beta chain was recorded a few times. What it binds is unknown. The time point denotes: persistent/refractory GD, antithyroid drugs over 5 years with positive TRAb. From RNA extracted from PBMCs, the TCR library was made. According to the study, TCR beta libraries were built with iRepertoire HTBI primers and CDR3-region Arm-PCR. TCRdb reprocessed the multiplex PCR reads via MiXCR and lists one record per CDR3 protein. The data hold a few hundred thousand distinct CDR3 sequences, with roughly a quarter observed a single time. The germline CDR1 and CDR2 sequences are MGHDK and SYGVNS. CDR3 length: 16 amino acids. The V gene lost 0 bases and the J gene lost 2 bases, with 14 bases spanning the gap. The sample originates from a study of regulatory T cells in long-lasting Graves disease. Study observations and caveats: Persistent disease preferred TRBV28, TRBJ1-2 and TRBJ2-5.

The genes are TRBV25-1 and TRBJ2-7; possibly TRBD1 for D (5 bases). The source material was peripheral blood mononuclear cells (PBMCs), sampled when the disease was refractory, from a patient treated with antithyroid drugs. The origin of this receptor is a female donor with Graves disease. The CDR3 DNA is TGTGCCAGCAGTGAATATACCGGACACAGAGCCTACGAGCAGTACTTC. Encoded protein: CASSEYTGHRAYEQYF.